This TCR beta chain was observed in a study of cytomegalovirus exposure and HLA in healthy donors. Study at large: Earlier sequencing of about 200 million T cells yielded 100 million to 140 million unique TCR beta sequences.

Comment on this clone: Its antigen is undetermined.

Researchers ran the PCR with 60 Vbeta and 13 Jbeta primers. The repertoire was sequenced with immunoSEQ multiplex PCR; TCRdb's copy has only in-frame clones and lacks some. The table lists around 88,000 clones, more than 60% of them singletons. Germline loops: CDR1 MNHEY, CDR2 SVGAGI. The CDR3 runs 15 residues. With V trimmed by 6 bases and J by 4 bases, 9 bases remained unmatched. Whole-study results and caveats: Later analysis placed DRB1 highest and HLA-C lowest in TCR association rates, which differed by HLA locus.

The specimen was PBMCs. This sequence was found in a man aged 50-59 years in good health and CMV-seropositive. V and J are TRBV6-5 and TRBJ2-1; 7 bases map to TRBD2. The chain's CDR3 is CASRPGVAGYNEQFF. DNA of the CDR3: TGTGCCAGCAGGCCCGGGGTAGCGGGTTACAATGAGCAGTTCTTC.